These T cell receptor beta chains were read from a single sample in a study of vaccination effects on CD4 cells after COVID-19. Sequencing used immunoSEQ multiplex PCR; TCRdb keeps in-frame clones, though not all of them. The data hold tens of thousands of clones, with approximately 81% observed a single time. These TCRs' antigens remain unknown. This specimen was CD4+ T cells from PBMCs cultured with HCoV-NL63 spike peptides, taken before COVID-19 vaccination. These TCRs come from a human donor who received a COVID-19 vaccine. The CDR3 runs from the conserved cysteine through the conserved F or W. The D gene is left open where the match is weak. A row's size may be missing; if present it is once, few, many or a size class.

d_call: TRBD1; v_call: TRBV5-1; clone_size: few; j_call: TRBJ1-1; cdr3_nt: TGCGCCAGCAGCGGCGGGACAGGGGGCGAGGCTTTCTTT; cdr3_aa: CASSGGTGGEAFF
d_call: -; v_call: TRBV5-6; clone_size: -; j_call: TRBJ2-3; cdr3_nt: TGTGCCAGCAGCAGACGGGGGCCCACAGATACGCAGTATTTT; cdr3_aa: CASSRRGPTDTQYF
d_call: -; v_call: TRBV7-9; clone_size: -; j_call: TRBJ1-3; cdr3_nt: TGTGGACTTTCTGGGGGCTCTGGAAACACCATATATTTT; cdr3_aa: CGLSGGSGNTIYF
d_call: TRBD1; v_call: TRBV2; clone_size: -; j_call: TRBJ1-2; cdr3_nt: TGTGCCAGCACCGAGGGACAGCGATATGGCTACACCTTC; cdr3_aa: CASTEGQRYGYTF
d_call: -; v_call: TRBV28; clone_size: -; j_call: TRBJ1-3; cdr3_nt: TGTGCCAGCATGGACGGCAGCTCTGGAAACACCATATATTTT; cdr3_aa: CASMDGSSGNTIYF
d_call: -; v_call: TRBV5-1; clone_size: -; j_call: TRBJ2-3; cdr3_nt: TGCGCCAGCTGGCAGGGCGGCACAGATACGCAGTATTTT; cdr3_aa: CASWQGGTDTQYF
d_call: -; v_call: TRBV19; clone_size: few; j_call: TRBJ1-5; cdr3_nt: TGTGCCAGTAGGGCCACAGATCAGCCCCAGCATTTT; cdr3_aa: CASRATDQPQHF
d_call: -; v_call: TRBV18; clone_size: -; j_call: TRBJ2-2; cdr3_nt: TGTGCCAGCTCACCAACTAGGTACACCGGGGAGCTGTTTTTT; cdr3_aa: CASSPTRYTGELFF
d_call: -; v_call: TRBV28; clone_size: -; j_call: TRBJ2-5; cdr3_nt: TGTGCCAGCACCGTCGGGAGTTGGGAGACCCAGTACTTC; cdr3_aa: CASTVGSWETQYF
d_call: -; v_call: TRBV28; clone_size: -; j_call: TRBJ2-1; cdr3_nt: TGTGCCAGCAGTTTGCCGGGAGCCCCATACAATGAGCAGTTCTTC; cdr3_aa: CASSLPGAPYNEQFF